The 2 T cell receptor beta chains reported below all come from one sample, sequenced in a study of blood T cell repertoires in COVID-19. Libraries were prepared by immunoSEQ multiplex PCR; TCRdb keeps only in-frame clonotypes and omits some of them. The table has roughly 200,000 clones, over 60% seen once; the top ten hold around 5.4%. Sequenced: peripheral blood. The receptors were sampled from a woman in her 70s with acute or convalescent COVID-19.

The chain employs TRBV5-1 and TRBJ1-5; TRBD1 might be the D (6 bases). Germline V CDR1 and CDR2: SGHRS, YFSETQ. The germline V and J ends were trimmed by 1 base and 6 bases, with 17 bases remaining between them. There are 16 residues in the CDR3. CDR3 amino acids: CASSLTGRGSGQPQHF. The CDR3 DNA follows: TGCGCCAGCAGCTTGACTGGCAGGGGATCGGGTCAGCCCCAGCATTTT.

J is TRBJ1-1 and V is TRBV19, with a possible D match to TRBD1 (5 bases). The CDR3 sequence is 13 residues long. Germline V gene sequence: CDR1 LNHDA, CDR2 SQIVND (reference sequence). Trimming stripped 5 bases from V and 2 bases from J, with 9 bases between. The CDR3 sequence is CASSSGYNTEAFF. DNA for the CDR3: TGTGCCAGTAGTTCAGGGTATAACACTGAAGCTTTCTTT.